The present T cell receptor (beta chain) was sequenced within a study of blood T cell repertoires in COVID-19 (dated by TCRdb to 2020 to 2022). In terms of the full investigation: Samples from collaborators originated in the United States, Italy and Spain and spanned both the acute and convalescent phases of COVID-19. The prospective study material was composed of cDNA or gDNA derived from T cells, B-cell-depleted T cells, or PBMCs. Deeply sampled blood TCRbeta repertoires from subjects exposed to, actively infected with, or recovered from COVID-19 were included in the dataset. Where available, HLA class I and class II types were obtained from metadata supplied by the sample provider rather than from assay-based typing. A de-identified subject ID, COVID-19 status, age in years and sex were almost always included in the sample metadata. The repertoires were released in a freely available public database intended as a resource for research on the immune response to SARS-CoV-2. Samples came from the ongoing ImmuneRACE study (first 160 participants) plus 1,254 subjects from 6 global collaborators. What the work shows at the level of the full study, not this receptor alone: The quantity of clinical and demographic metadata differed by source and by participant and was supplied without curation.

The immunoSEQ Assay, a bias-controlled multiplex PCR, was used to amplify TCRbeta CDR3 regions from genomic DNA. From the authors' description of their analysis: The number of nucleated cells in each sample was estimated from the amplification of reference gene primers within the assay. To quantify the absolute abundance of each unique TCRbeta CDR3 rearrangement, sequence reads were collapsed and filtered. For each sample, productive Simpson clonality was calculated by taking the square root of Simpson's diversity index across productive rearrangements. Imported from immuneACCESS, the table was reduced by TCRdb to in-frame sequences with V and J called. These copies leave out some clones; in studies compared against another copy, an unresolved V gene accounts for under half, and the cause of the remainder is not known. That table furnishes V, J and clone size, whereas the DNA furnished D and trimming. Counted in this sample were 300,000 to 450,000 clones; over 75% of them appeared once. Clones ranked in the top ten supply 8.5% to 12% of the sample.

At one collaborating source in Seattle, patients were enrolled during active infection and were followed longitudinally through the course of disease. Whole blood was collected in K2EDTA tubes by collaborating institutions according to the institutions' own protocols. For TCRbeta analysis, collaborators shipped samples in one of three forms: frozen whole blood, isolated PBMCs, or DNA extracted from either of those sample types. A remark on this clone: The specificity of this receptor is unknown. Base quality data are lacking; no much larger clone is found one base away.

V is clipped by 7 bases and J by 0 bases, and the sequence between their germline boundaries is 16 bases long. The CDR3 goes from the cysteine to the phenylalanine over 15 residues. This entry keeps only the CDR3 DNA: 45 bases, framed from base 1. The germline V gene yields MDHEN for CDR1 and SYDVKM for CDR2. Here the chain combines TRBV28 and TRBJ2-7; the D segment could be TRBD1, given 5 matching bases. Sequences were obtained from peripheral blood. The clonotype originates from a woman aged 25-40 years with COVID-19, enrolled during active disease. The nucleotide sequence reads TGTGCCAGCACTCGAACCGCAGGGTTCTCCTACGAGCAGTACTTC. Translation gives CASTRTAGFSYEQYF.